The 19 T cell receptor beta chains given below trace back to one sample, sequenced in a study of PD-1 and CTLA-4 blockade in melanoma. The table came from immunoSEQ multiplex PCR; TCRdb's copy has only in-frame clones and leaves some out. The repertoire holds roughly 30,000 clones, with 85% to 95% as singletons. This specimen was CD8+ T cells from peripheral blood, taken from a patient given anti-PD-1 treatment. The receptors shown here come from a human donor with melanoma.

The sample holds one count of this clone. This chain connects TRBV5-4 to TRBJ2-3; 8 bases agree with TRBD2. Per the germline V gene, CDR1 is SGHNT and CDR2 is YYREEE (reference sequence). V shed 0 bases, J shed 4 bases, and the junction held 1 base outside the gene matches. The CDR3 totals 14 residues. In DNA form, the CDR3 reads TGTGCCAGCAGCTTGGCGGGGGGGCCAGATACGCAGTATTTT. It specifies CASSLAGGPDTQYF.

The gene calls are TRBV18 and TRBJ1-6; 7 bases are a match to TRBD1. This CDR3 is 18 amino acids long. The V segment lost 5 bases and the J segment 0 bases; nucleotides outside the gene matches: 10. The germline gives CDR1 KGHSH, CDR2 LQKENI. CDR3 bases: TGTGCCAGCTCAGCTGAACCCGGGACAGCCTCCTATAATTCACCCCTCCACTTT. Translation gives CASSAEPGTASYNSPLHF.

J is TRBJ1-4 and V is TRBV19; D is uncertain. The V and J ends lost 3 bases and 8 bases respectively, with 13 bases between them. The CDR3 extends over 14 amino acids. Germline assignment: CDR1 LNHDA and CDR2 SQIVND (reference sequence). CDR3 in DNA: TGTGCCAGTAGTATGGGTTCCTCTGGGGAAAAACTGTTTTTT. Translated: CASSMGSSGEKLFF.

The CDR3 sequence is CASSGGFSTDTQYF. The CDR3 DNA follows: TGTGCCAGCTCCGGGGGATTTAGCACAGATACGCAGTATTTT. The chain joins TRBV5-4 to TRBJ2-3; possibly TRBD2 for D (6 bases). The CDR3 is 14 residues long. The V gene's germline CDR1 is SGHNT and CDR2 YYREEE (reference sequence). Deletions cut 7 bases from V and 0 bases from J, with 12 bases between.

CDR3 region: CASSWGQGIDPYEQYF. DNA of the CDR3: TGCGCCAGCAGCTGGGGACAGGGAATAGATCCTTACGAGCAGTACTTC. The chain has TRBV5-1 and TRBJ2-7; 9 nucleotides line up with TRBD1. V trimming: 3 bases; J trimming: 4 bases; junction bases outside the gene matches: 11. The CDR3 is 16 residues long. Germline V gene sequence: CDR1 SGHRS, CDR2 YFSETQ.

The chain has TRBV9 and TRBJ2-6; D is undetermined. Between the trimmed V and J ends, which lost 0 bases and 4 bases, there was a span of 8 bases. Germline V gene sequence: CDR1 SGDLS, CDR2 YYNGEE. The CDR3 length is 15 residues. CDR3 nucleotide sequence: TGTGCCAGCAGCGTAGCTCGGGTCGGGGCCAACGTCCTGACTTTC. The encoded protein is CASSVARVGANVLTF.

The J gene is TRBJ1-2, the V gene TRBV6-1, with D perhaps TRBD1 (5 bases). The CDR3 has 15 residues. CDR1 is MNHNS and CDR2 is SASEGT in the germline V gene. Trimming left V 1 base short and J 5 bases short, with 14 bases between. The CDR3 nucleotides read TGTGCCAGCAGTGAAGGGGCCGGGACCGGGTATGGCTACACCTTC. It yields the protein CASSEGAGTGYGYTF.

CDR3 residues: CASSLGGGNYGYTF. The CDR3 coding sequence is TGTGCCAGCAGCTTAGGGGGCGGTAACTATGGCTACACCTTC. The chain employs TRBV9 and TRBJ1-2, with 7 nucleotides matching TRBD1. J gave up 1 base and V 4 bases, and 4 bases lay outside the gene matches. The CDR3 extends over 14 amino acids. Germline V gives CDR1 SGDLS, CDR2 YYNGEE. Filled out from reference TRBV9 and TRBJ1-2, the complete variable domain reads DSGVTQTPKHLITATGQRVTLRCSPRSGDLSVYWYQQSLDQGLQFLIQYYNGEERAKGNILERFSAQQFPDLHSELNLSSLELGDSALYFCASSLGGGNYGYTFGSGTRLTVV.

This clone was detected only once. This chain joins TRBV29-1 and TRBJ2-7; 11 bases fit TRBD1. V lost 1 base, J lost 0 bases, and 2 bases stayed unmatched. The germline V gene encodes CDR1 SQVTM and CDR2 ANQGSEA. The CDR3 contains 15 residues. The CDR3 DNA is TGCAGCGTTGAAGGGGGGACAGGGGGCTCCTACGAGCAGTACTTC. Translation gives CSVEGGTGGSYEQYF.

This chain joins TRBV24-1 and TRBJ2-2; no reliable D call. Germline V gene lookup returns CDR1 KGHDR and CDR2 SFDVKD. V lost 0 bases and J lost 6, with 16 bases in between. The CDR3 consists of 17 residues. The chain's CDR3 is CATSDLPSEAEPGELFF. The CDR3 bases are TGTGCCACCAGTGATTTGCCCTCCGAGGCCGAACCCGGGGAGCTGTTTTTT.

This chain uses TRBV4-1 with TRBJ1-5; a weak D match, TRBD1 (6 bases). This CDR3 contains 15 residues. The V gene's germline CDR1 is MGHRA and CDR2 YSYEKL. The ends were cut back, 3 bases at V and 4 bases at J, with 13 bases in the middle. CDR3 bases: TGCGCCAGCAGCCAGGCAGGGGTGGGGAATCAGCCCCAGCATTTT. Translating it yields CASSQAGVGNQPQHF.

The chain is built from TRBV2 and TRBJ1-2, with a possible D match to TRBD1 (5 bases). Trimming left V 1 base short and J 3 bases short, with 18 bases between. The length of the CDR3 is 17 residues. The germline CDR1 and CDR2 sequences are SNHLY and FYNNEI. CDR3 amino acids: CASSEVSGRYGYYGYTF. The CDR3 coding sequence is TGTGCCAGCAGTGAAGTCTCAGGGCGGTACGGATACTATGGCTACACCTTC.

V gene TRBV4-1 combines with J gene TRBJ1-2; D uncertain. Germline CDR1 reads MGHRA; CDR2 reads YSYEKL. The germline V and J ends were trimmed by 0 bases and 4 bases, with 12 bases remaining between them. This CDR3 comprises 15 residues. The CDR3 region is CASSQDLASTYGYTF. Here the CDR3 DNA reads TGCGCCAGCAGCCAAGATCTTGCCAGCACCTATGGCTACACCTTC.

The chain joins TRBV30 to TRBJ2-1; D not resolved. CDR1 is GTSNPN, CDR2 SVGIG, per germline (reference sequence). The CDR3 has 14 amino acids. Trimming shortened V by 0 bases and J by 1 base, and 7 bases separated the two germline ends. In nucleotides, the CDR3 is TGTGCCTGGAGTGTAATCGGGTCCTACAATGAGCAGTTCTTC. Its translation: CAWSVIGSYNEQFF.

The chain recombines TRBV19 with TRBJ2-2; D is perhaps TRBD1 (6 bases). Germline V gene data show CDR1 as LNHDA and CDR2 as SQIVND (reference sequence). The V gene lost 2 bases and the J gene lost 4 bases, with 14 bases spanning the gap. The CDR3 covers 16 residues. The CDR3 protein is CASSIPVGAGTGELFF. The CDR3 DNA reads as TGTGCCAGTAGTATACCCGTGGGGGCGGGCACCGGGGAGCTGTTTTTT.

This chain uses TRBV13 with TRBJ2-7; 9 nucleotides line up with TRBD2. The CDR3 length is 15 residues. CDR1 is PRHDT and CDR2 is FYEKMQ in the germline V gene (reference sequence). The V and J ends lost 4 bases and 3 bases, in that order; junction bases with no gene match: 7. For the CDR3, the DNA is TGTGCCAGCAGCTCCCGGGGTAGCGGGAGCTACGAGCAGTACTTC. This translates into CASSSRGSGSYEQYF.

This clone was found once. The V gene is TRBV24-1, the J gene TRBJ2-1; TRBD2 matches 11 bases. The CDR3 consists of 15 residues. Germline CDR1 KGHDR, CDR2 SFDVKD. Germline trimming cut 4 bases from V and 5 bases from J; bases unmatched to any gene: 3. Here the CDR3 DNA reads TGTGCCACCAGTGAAGGGACTAGCGGAGACAATGAGCAGTTCTTC. This encodes CATSEGTSGDNEQFF.

This clone showed up just once. The chain employs TRBV30 and TRBJ1-6; D unclear. Germline values: CDR1 GTSNPN, CDR2 SVGIG (reference sequence). The CDR3 extends over 13 amino acids. Trimming removed 4 bases from V and 3 bases from J, with 7 bases in between. The chain's CDR3 is CAWNDLYNSPLHF. CDR3 DNA: TGTGCCTGGAATGACCTCTATAATTCACCCCTCCACTTT. Looking up the rest from reference TRBV30 and TRBJ1-6 gives the full variable domain: SQTIHQWPATLVQPVGSPLSLECTVEGTSNPNLYWYRQAAGRGLQLLFYSVGIGQISSEVPQNLSASRPQDRQFILSSKKLLLSDSGFYLCAWNDLYNSPLHFGNGTRLTVT.

The chain is built from TRBV28 and TRBJ2-5; 7 bases map to TRBD2. The V segment lost 3 bases and the J segment 3 bases; nucleotides outside the gene matches: 10. The CDR3 has 16 residues. Germline assignment: CDR1 MDHEN and CDR2 SYDVKM. This CDR3 reads CASSFPRLGGEETQYF. The CDR3 DNA reads as TGTGCCAGCAGTTTCCCCAGGTTGGGGGGGGAAGAGACCCAGTACTTC.